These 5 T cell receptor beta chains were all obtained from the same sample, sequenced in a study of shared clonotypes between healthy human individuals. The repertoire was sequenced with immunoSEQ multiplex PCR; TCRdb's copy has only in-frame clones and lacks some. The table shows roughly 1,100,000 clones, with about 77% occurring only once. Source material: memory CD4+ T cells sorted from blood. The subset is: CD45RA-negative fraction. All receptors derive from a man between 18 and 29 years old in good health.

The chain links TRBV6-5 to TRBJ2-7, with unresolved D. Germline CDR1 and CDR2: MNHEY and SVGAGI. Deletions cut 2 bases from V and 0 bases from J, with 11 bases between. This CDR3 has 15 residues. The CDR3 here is CASSYLGLSSYEQYF. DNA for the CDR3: TGTGCCAGCAGTTACCTCGGCCTAAGCTCCTACGAGCAGTACTTC.

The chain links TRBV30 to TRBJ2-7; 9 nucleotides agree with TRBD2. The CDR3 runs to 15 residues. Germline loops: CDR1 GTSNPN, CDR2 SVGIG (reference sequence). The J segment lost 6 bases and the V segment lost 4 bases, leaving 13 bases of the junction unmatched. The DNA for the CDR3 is TGTGCCTGGAAAATAGCGGGAGATTTTGGTAGCGAGCAGTACTTC. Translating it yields CAWKIAGDFGSEQYF. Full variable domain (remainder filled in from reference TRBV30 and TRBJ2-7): SQTIHQWPATLVQPVGSPLSLECTVEGTSNPNLYWYRQAAGRGLQLLFYSVGIGQISSEVPQNLSASRPQDRQFILSSKKLLLSDSGFYLCAWKIAGDFGSEQYFGPGTRLTVT.

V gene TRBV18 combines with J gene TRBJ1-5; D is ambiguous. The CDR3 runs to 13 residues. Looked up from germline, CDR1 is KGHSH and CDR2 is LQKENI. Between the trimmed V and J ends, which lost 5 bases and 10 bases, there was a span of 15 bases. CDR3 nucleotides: TGTGCCAGCTCATCGGACCCGTCATTACCCCAGCATTTT. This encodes CASSSDPSLPQHF.

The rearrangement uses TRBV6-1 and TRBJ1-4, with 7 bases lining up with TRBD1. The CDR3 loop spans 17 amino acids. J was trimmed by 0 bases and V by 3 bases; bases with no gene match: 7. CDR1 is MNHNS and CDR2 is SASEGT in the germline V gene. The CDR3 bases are TGTGCCAGCAGTGATAAGTGGACAGGAACAACTAATGAAAAACTGTTTTTT. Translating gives CASSDKWTGTTNEKLFF.

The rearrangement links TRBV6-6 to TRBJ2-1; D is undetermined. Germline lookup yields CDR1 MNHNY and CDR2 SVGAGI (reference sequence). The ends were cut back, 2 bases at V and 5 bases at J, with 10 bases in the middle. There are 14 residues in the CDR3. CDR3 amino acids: CASSYRLNNNEQFF. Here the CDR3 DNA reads TGTGCCAGCAGTTACCGGCTAAATAACAATGAGCAGTTCTTC.